The next 32 T cell receptor beta chains were all read from a single sample in a study of response to subunit inactivated influenza vaccine. TCRdb analysed the RT-PCR reads with MiXCR anew, one entry per CDR3 protein. This table holds approximately 520,000 distinct CDR3 sequences, about 15% found once. The sequences come from CD4+ T cells sorted from PBMCs, collected around 25 months after vaccination. These receptors were taken from a man between 50 and 69 years old who received an inactivated influenza vaccine.

This clonotype was observed a few times. The chain joins TRBV15 to TRBJ2-2; D tentatively fits TRBD1 or TRBD2 (5 bases each). Germline V gives CDR1 LNHNV, CDR2 YYDKDF (reference sequence). Trimming took off 8 bases at V and 4 bases at J, with 14 bases between the two ends. This CDR3 comprises 14 residues. The CDR3 sequence is CATGRERGTGELFF. CDR3 nucleotide sequence: TGTGCCACCGGACGGGAAAGGGGCACCGGGGAGCTGTTTTTT. Combining the CDR3 with reference TRBV15 and TRBJ2-2 gives the whole variable domain DAMVIQNPRYQVTQFGKPVTLSCSQTLNHNVMYWYQQKSSQAPKLLFHYYDKDFNNEADTPDNFQSRRPNTSFCFLDIRSPGLGDTAMYLCATGRERGTGELFFGEGSRLTVL.

This clonotype turned up a few times. The V call is TRBV12-3 or TRBV12-4, the J call TRBJ1-4; the D gene is possibly TRBD1 (5 bases). This CDR3 comprises 13 residues. Between the trimmed V and J ends, which lost 5 bases and 7 bases, there was a span of 11 bases. The CDR3: CASSARDGEKLFF. The CDR3 DNA reads TGTGCCAGCAGTGCTCGGGACGGTGAAAAACTGTTTTTT.

A few counts support this clonotype. The rearrangement uses TRBV5-4 and TRBJ1-1; 7 bases line up with TRBD1. There are 13 residues in the CDR3. Germline V lookup: CDR1 SGHNT, CDR2 YYREEE (reference sequence). With 3 bases clipped from V and 11 bases from J, the junction kept 10 bases outside the gene matches. The CDR3 bases are TGTGCCAGCAGCTCTAAACAGGGGTTGGAGGCTTTCTTT. Protein sequence: CASSSKQGLEAFF.

The chain combines TRBV2 with TRBJ2-3, with D maybe TRBD2 (6 bases). Trimming stripped 5 bases from V and 2 bases from J, with 17 bases between. The CDR3 consists of 16 residues. Germline V gene sequence: CDR1 SNHLY, CDR2 FYNNEI. This CDR3 is CASSPEAGLNTDTQYF. The CDR3 DNA reads as TGTGCCAGCAGTCCTGAGGCGGGACTGAACACAGATACGCAGTATTTT.

A remark on this clonotype: A junction boundary mismatches the germline segment, possibly from a read error. The chain joins TRBV11-2 to TRBJ2-3; TRBD2 agrees at 11 bases. Looked up from germline, CDR1 is SGHAT and CDR2 is FQNNGV. The CDR3 has 19 amino acids. DNA of the CDR3: TGTGCTAGCAGCTCTCCGAGAGGGGTACTAGCGGGAGTCACGGATACGCAGTATTTT. Protein: CASSSPRGVLAGVTDTQYF.

This clonotype was detected a few times. The gene calls are TRBV27 and TRBJ1-4, with TRBD1 as a possible D gene (6 bases). Between the trimmed V and J ends, which lost 5 bases and 2 bases, there was a span of 12 bases. The length of the CDR3 is 15 residues. The germline CDR1 and CDR2 sequences are MNHEY and SMNVEV (reference sequence). CDR3 DNA sequence: TGTGCCAGCAGTCTTCGGGGGGCCACTAATGAAAAACTGTTTTTT. Its protein is CASSLRGATNEKLFF.

This clonotype has a handful of counts. The chain is built from TRBV6-1 and TRBJ2-3, with 12 bases lining up with TRBD2. This CDR3 has 16 amino acids. Germline loops: CDR1 MNHNS, CDR2 SASEGT. V lost 8 bases and J lost 2; bases outside the gene matches: 8. The DNA of the CDR3 is TGTGCCAGCGGGGCACTAGCGGGAGGTCCCACAGATACGCAGTATTTT. Amino acids: CASGALAGGPTDTQYF.

The CDR3 loop is CATSVLEGQSSNEQFF. The CDR3 bases are TGTGCCACCAGTGTTTTGGAGGGACAGTCTTCCAATGAGCAGTTCTTC. The chain is built from TRBV15 and TRBJ2-1; D is perhaps TRBD1 (7 bases). CDR3 length equals 16 residues. The V gene's germline CDR1 is LNHNV and CDR2 YYDKDF (reference sequence). The V gene lost 6 bases and the J gene lost 6 bases, with 21 bases spanning the gap.

CDR3 in amino acids: CASSARDRENTEAFF. CDR3 coding DNA: TGTGCCAGCAGCGCCAGGGACAGGGAAAACACTGAAGCTTTCTTT. J is TRBJ1-1 and V is TRBV7-9; TRBD1 agrees at 9 bases. J gave up 2 bases and V 5 bases, and 6 bases lay outside the gene matches. There are 15 residues in the CDR3. Germline V gene sequence: CDR1 SEHNR, CDR2 FQNEAQ (reference sequence).

This clonotype was recorded a few times. CDR3 DNA: TGCGCCAGCAGTGTGGCGAGACCTCCATACAATGAGCAGTTCTTC. This sequence encodes CASSVARPPYNEQFF. The chain uses TRBV10-2 and TRBJ2-1; D is undetermined. From germline, CDR1 is WSHSY and CDR2 SAAADI. This CDR3 comprises 15 residues. The V end lost 4 bases, the J end lost 4 bases, and 14 bases lay between the germline ends.

This clonotype has at least ten counts. V gene TRBV29-1 combines with J gene TRBJ2-1, with D tentatively TRBD1 or TRBD2 (6 bases each). The CDR3 is 14 amino acids. Germline CDR1 reads SQVTM; CDR2 reads ANQGSEA. The ends were cut back, 8 bases at V and 11 bases at J, with 25 bases in the middle. The CDR3 DNA sequence: TGCAGCATCTACAGGGATCCTAGCGACAGAAAGCAGTTCTTC. Amino acid sequence: CSIYRDPSDRKQFF.

The chain carries TRBV3-1 and TRBJ1-6; 9 positions match TRBD1. The V segment lost 1 base and the J segment 7 bases; nucleotides outside the gene matches: 5. The CDR3 consists of 16 residues. Germline lookup yields CDR1 LGHDT and CDR2 YNNKEL (reference sequence). For the CDR3, the DNA is TGTGCCAGCAGCCAAGGCCTGACAGGGGGGAATTCACCCCTCCACTTT. Translation gives CASSQGLTGGNSPLHF.

This clonotype has ten or more counts. The J gene is TRBJ2-5, the V gene TRBV3-1, with 8 bases aligning to TRBD2. With 4 bases clipped from V and 3 bases from J, the junction kept 4 bases outside the gene matches. There are 14 residues in the CDR3. CDR1 and CDR2 (germline): LGHDT, YNNKEL (reference sequence). CDR3 DNA: TGTGCCAGCAGCCTCATTAGCGGGAAAGAGACCCAGTACTTC. Its translation is CASSLISGKETQYF.

This clonotype has more than one count but fewer than ten. The V gene is TRBV29-1, the J gene TRBJ2-7, with 9 nucleotides matching TRBD2. This CDR3 contains 13 residues. Germline V lookup: CDR1 SQVTM, CDR2 ANQGSEA. The J segment lost 0 bases and the V segment lost 4 bases, leaving 1 base of the junction unmatched. CDR3 bases: TGCAGCGTTGGGACTAGCGACTCCTACGAGCAGTACTTC. This gives the protein CSVGTSDSYEQYF.

There are a few counts of this clonotype. This chain links TRBV20-1 with TRBJ2-5, with 11 bases fitting TRBD2. V lost 2 bases to trimming and J lost 5 bases; unmatched junction nucleotides: 7. The CDR3 covers 15 residues. CDR1 is DFQATT, CDR2 SNEGSKA, per germline (reference sequence). This CDR3 reads CSARRLAGGTETQYF. The CDR3 DNA reads TGCAGTGCTAGACGTCTAGCGGGGGGTACGGAGACCCAGTACTTC.

This clonotype was observed at least ten times. The rearrangement joins TRBV7-2 to TRBJ2-3; no clear D gene. Germline V lookup: CDR1 SGHTA, CDR2 FQGNSA. V was pared by 3 bases and J by 6 bases, with 13 bases between. The CDR3 has 14 amino acids. The CDR3 loop is CASSLGNTVDTQYF. The CDR3 bases are TGTGCCAGCAGCTTGGGGAATACGGTGGATACGCAGTATTTT.

A note on this clonotype: One junction end does not reproduce the germline sequence, and a read error may be involved. The chain carries TRBV6-1 and TRBJ2-7; 8 bases are shared with TRBD1. Germline V gene lookup returns CDR1 MNHNS and CDR2 SASEGT. The CDR3 consists of 14 residues. CDR3 nucleotide sequence: TGTGCCGGCAGCCGCGGACAGGGTTCCTACGAGCAGTACTTC. This codes for CAGSRGQGSYEQYF.

This clonotype was detected only a few times. The chain links TRBV5-1 to TRBJ2-7; tentative D call: TRBD2 (5 bases). CDR1 SGHRS and CDR2 YFSETQ come from the germline V gene. The CDR3 totals 15 residues. The germline V and J ends were trimmed by 7 bases and 2 bases, with 19 bases remaining between them. The CDR3 DNA is TGCGCCAGCCGACCGGTGGGAGTGTTTGCCTACGAGCAGTACTTC. Its translation: CASRPVGVFAYEQYF.

This chain uses TRBV12-3 or TRBV12-4 with TRBJ2-3, with 9 bases fitting TRBD2. This CDR3 region has 17 residues. V trimming: 2 bases; J trimming: 0 bases; junction bases outside the gene matches: 6. CDR3: CASSLSSSGTSTDTQYF. The CDR3 coding sequence is TGTGCCAGCAGTTTATCGTCTAGCGGGACTAGCACAGATACGCAGTATTTT.

This clonotype was seen a handful of times. The rearrangement joins TRBV6-1 to TRBJ1-5, with unresolved D. V was trimmed by 8 bases and J by 3 bases, leaving 11 bases between them. Germline V CDR1 and CDR2: MNHNS, SASEGT. CDR3 length: 13 amino acids. In DNA form, the CDR3 reads TGTGCCAGCGGGCAGGCGTACAATCAGCCCCAGCATTTT. The encoded protein is CASGQAYNQPQHF.

This chain links TRBV10-3 with TRBJ2-1; the D gene is possibly TRBD2 (6 bases). CDR1 is ENHRY, CDR2 SYGVKD, per germline. The CDR3 covers 15 residues. The V and J ends lost 7 bases and 4 bases respectively, with 17 bases between them. The CDR3 reads CAIKGGSSEYNEQFF. For the CDR3, the DNA is TGTGCCATCAAGGGAGGCAGCAGCGAGTACAATGAGCAGTTCTTC.

There are a few counts of this clonotype. V is TRBV20-1 and J is TRBJ2-5; TRBD2 matches at 12 bases. The CDR3 covers 17 residues. Trimming cost V 1 base and J 4 bases; bases outside gene matches: 10. CDR1 and CDR2 from the germline V gene are DFQATT and SNEGSKA (reference sequence). The CDR3 loop is CSARAYRTSGNPETQYF. The CDR3 bases are TGCAGTGCTAGAGCCTATCGGACTAGCGGGAACCCAGAGACCCAGTACTTC.

This clonotype was seen at least ten times. The V gene is TRBV7-2, the J gene TRBJ1-1; D is uncertain. Trimming pared 5 bases from V and 1 base from J, leaving 8 bases between. Germline CDR1 and CDR2: SGHTA and FQGNSA. CDR3 length equals 13 residues. CDR3 bases: TGTGCCAGCAGCCGCGGACCGAACACTGAAGCTTTCTTT. It translates to CASSRGPNTEAFF.

This clonotype occurred a few times. The chain has TRBV20-1 and TRBJ1-1; no reliable D call. This CDR3 is built from 14 residues. Trimming pared 6 bases from V and 6 bases from J, leaving 20 bases between. CDR1 DFQATT and CDR2 SNEGSKA come from the germline V gene (reference sequence). CDR3 DNA: TGCAGTGCGAGTCGGGGTTCGGGGAGGTCTGAAGCTTTCTTT. Translating gives CSASRGSGRSEAFF.

The rearrangement links TRBV7-2 to TRBJ2-1, with TRBD2 identical over 11 bases. This CDR3 region has 17 residues. Per the germline V gene, CDR1 is SGHTA and CDR2 is FQGNSA. V was clipped by 0 bases and J by 10 bases; unmatched bases: 11. This chain's CDR3 is CASSLAGLAVVTKEQFF. CDR3 nucleotides: TGTGCCAGCAGCTTAGCGGGACTAGCGGTCGTCACAAAGGAGCAGTTCTTC.

In its sample, this clonotype was seen a few times. This chain connects TRBV5-6 to TRBJ1-1, with D uncertain. Trimming left V 4 bases short and J 3 bases short, with 7 bases between. Germline CDR1 and CDR2: SGHDT and YYEEEE. The CDR3 runs to 12 residues. The CDR3 loop is CASSSRYTEAFF. CDR3 nucleotide sequence: TGTGCCAGCAGCAGTAGGTACACTGAAGCTTTCTTT.

This clonotype occurred a few times. The chain employs TRBV5-1 and TRBJ2-1; 7 nucleotides line up with TRBD1. Trimming removed 0 bases from V and 4 bases from J; junction bases left unmatched: 4. Looked up from germline, CDR1 is SGHRS and CDR2 is YFSETQ. This CDR3 has 15 amino acids. CDR3 nucleotide sequence: TGCGCCAGCAGCTTGGTGGGACAGACGTACAATGAGCAGTTCTTC. Encoded protein: CASSLVGQTYNEQFF.

The rearrangement links TRBV20-1 to TRBJ2-7, with a tentative D call TRBD1 (5 bases). This CDR3 comprises 11 residues. Trimming left V 4 bases short and J 5 bases short, with 9 bases between. CDR1 and CDR2 (germline): DFQATT, SNEGSKA (reference sequence). CDR3 sequence (DNA): TGCAGTGCTATCAGGGTCCACGAGCAGTACTTC. Amino acid sequence: CSAIRVHEQYF.

This clonotype was counted at least ten times. The chain has TRBV20-1 and TRBJ1-4; D uncertain. Germline V gives CDR1 DFQATT, CDR2 SNEGSKA (reference sequence). V lost 2 bases to trimming and J lost 4 bases, with 17 bases between them. The CDR3 runs 16 residues. Here the CDR3 reads CSARNPAAVHNEKLFF. DNA for the CDR3: TGCAGTGCTAGAAACCCTGCCGCGGTTCATAATGAAAAACTGTTTTTT.

Only a few counts were recorded for this clonotype. The V gene is TRBV5-1, the J gene TRBJ2-1, with 9 bases identical to TRBD2. The CDR3 has 15 amino acids. Germline loops: CDR1 SGHRS, CDR2 YFSETQ. V shed 0 bases and J 8 bases; nucleotides not matched to a gene: 6. DNA for the CDR3: TGCGCCAGCAGCTTGGTATTAGCGGGAGATGATGAGCAGTTCTTC. It translates to CASSLVLAGDDEQFF.

In DNA form, the CDR3 reads TGCAGCGTTCGTCCGGGACAAGCAGGCGAGCAGTACTTC. The encoded protein is CSVRPGQAGEQYF. The chain couples TRBV29-1 to TRBJ2-7; D is perhaps TRBD1 (6 bases). The CDR3 runs to 13 residues. V lost 5 bases and J lost 6, with 17 bases in between. CDR1 is SQVTM and CDR2 is ANQGSEA in the germline V gene.

The table lists this clonotype with a few counts. V gene TRBV4-1 combines with J gene TRBJ2-1; TRBD1 might be the D (5 bases). Trimming removed 6 bases at V and 0 bases at J, with 12 bases between. From germline, CDR1 is MGHRA and CDR2 YSYEKL. CDR3 length: 15 residues. DNA for the CDR3: TGCGCCAGCAGACTTGACAGCAACTCCTACAATGAGCAGTTCTTC. Protein: CASRLDSNSYNEQFF.